The TCR beta chain under discussion was sequenced for a study of blood T cell repertoires in COVID-19 (dated by TCRdb to about 2020). Notes on the research overall: The collaborator samples originated in the United States, Italy and Spain and spanned the acute and convalescent phases of COVID-19. Where HLA class I and class II types were available, the types were taken from metadata supplied by the sample provider, not from assay-based typing. Samples were obtained from the ongoing ImmuneRACE study (first 160 participants) and from approximately 1,200 subjects provided by 6 global collaborators. The sample metadata nearly always contained a de-identified subject ID, COVID-19 status, age in years and sex. The material from the prospective study consisted of cDNA or gDNA derived from T cells, B-cell-depleted T cells, or PBMCs. The repertoires were released in a freely available public database intended as a resource for research on the immune response to SARS-CoV-2. Subjects who had been exposed to COVID-19, were actively infected with it, or had recovered from it provided the deeply sampled blood TCRbeta repertoires that made up the dataset.

Worth noting for this clone: The specificity of this receptor is unknown. It has no much larger one-base neighbor in the sample; base qualities were not kept.

The immunoSEQ Assay, a bias-controlled multiplex PCR, was used to amplify TCRbeta CDR3 regions from genomic DNA. The source study handled its data this way. The number of nucleated cells in each sample was estimated by amplification of reference gene primers within the assay. To quantify the absolute abundance of each unique TCRbeta CDR3 rearrangement, sequence reads were collapsed and filtered. Productive Simpson clonality was computed per sample as the square root of Simpson's diversity index over productive rearrangements. Drawn from immuneACCESS, this table holds only the in-frame rearrangements with V and J called that TCRdb kept. Clones are partly lost; checked studies trace under half to an unresolved V gene and leave the rest unexplained. That table is the source of V, J and clone size, and D and trimming were worked out from the DNA. A total of 55,000 to 80,000 clones appear in this sample, approximately 82% of them only once. The ten largest clones capture roughly 5% of the sample.

General conclusions and limits of the study: The quantity of clinical and demographic metadata differed by source and by participant and was supplied without curation.

V and J lose 4 bases and 3 bases, and a span of 7 bases separates them. The germline V gene provides CDR1 SQVTM and CDR2 ANQGSEA. The CDR3 contains 11 residues, cysteine and phenylalanine counted. Only the CDR3 portion is preserved as DNA: 33 bases, with reading frame beginning at the first base. Collaborating institutions collected whole blood in K2EDTA tubes following their own protocols. For TCRbeta analysis, collaborator samples were shipped as frozen whole blood, as isolated PBMCs, or as DNA extracted from either sample type. Rearrangement joined TRBV29-1 to TRBJ2-7; TRBD1 could be the D gene, as 5 bases match. This sequence was found in a man aged 50-59 years with active COVID-19. Specimen: peripheral blood. In nucleotide form, the sequence is TGCAGCGTTGGACAGAGCTACGAGCAGTACTTC. This codes for CSVGQSYEQYF.